This T cell receptor (beta chain) was recorded in a study of OX40 agonist ivuxolimab in advanced cancers. Sequenced by immunoSEQ multiplex PCR; TCRdb stores in-frame clones only, minus some. The sample yields more than 40,000 clones, approximately 85% seen once. In this sample, this clone turned up once. J was trimmed by 2 bases and V by 8 bases; bases with no gene match: 3. Germline CDR1 is MRHNA and CDR2 is SNTAGT. The CDR3 is made up of 14 amino acids. The source was CD4+ or CD8+ T cells sorted from blood, collected in a trial of the OX40 agonist ivuxolimab. This receptor was identified in an adult with an advanced solid tumor such as melanoma, head and neck, liver or kidney cancer. The chain uses TRBV6-4 and TRBJ1-4; 9 bases line up with TRBD1. The CDR3 region has the DNA TGTGCCAGCCTACAGGGGGCTACTAATGAAAAACTGTTTTTT. Amino acid sequence: CASLQGATNEKLFF.